This entry lists 3 T cell receptor beta chains sequenced from one sample in a study of shared clonotypes between healthy human individuals. Sequenced by immunoSEQ multiplex PCR; TCRdb stores in-frame clones only, minus some. The sample records a few million clones, approximately 95% being singletons. Sequencing was carried out using naive CD4+ T cells from PBMCs. Subset described: CD45RA+ positively selected. The origin of the receptors is a man younger than 35 in good health. Some clones in this sample may be carry-over from other donors' samples.

This chain uses TRBV19 with TRBJ1-1; D is perhaps TRBD1 (6 bases). CDR1 LNHDA and CDR2 SQIVND come from the germline V gene (reference sequence). The V gene lost 6 bases and the J gene lost 5 bases, with 28 bases spanning the gap. The CDR3 has 18 amino acids. The CDR3 protein is CASRILMGADTGKTEAFF. The CDR3 bases are TGTGCCAGTAGGATATTGATGGGGGCCGACACGGGTAAAACTGAAGCTTTCTTT.

The genes are TRBV4-3 and TRBJ2-3, with 10 bases lining up with TRBD2. Per germline, CDR1 LGHNA and CDR2 YSLEER. With 0 bases clipped from V and 7 bases from J, the junction kept 13 bases outside the gene matches. The CDR3 length is 18 residues. The chain's CDR3 is CASSQDPGTSASGYTQYF. CDR3 nucleotide sequence: TGCGCCAGCAGCCAAGATCCCGGGACTAGCGCGAGTGGATATACGCAGTATTTT.

The V call is TRBV9, the J call TRBJ2-2, with unresolved D. The CDR3 runs 15 residues. Trimming left V 7 bases short and J 2 bases short, with 15 bases between. Germline V gene data show CDR1 as SGDLS and CDR2 as YYNGEE. Here the CDR3 reads CASQRWASNTGELFF. As DNA, the CDR3 is TGTGCCAGCCAGAGGTGGGCATCCAACACCGGGGAGCTGTTTTTT.